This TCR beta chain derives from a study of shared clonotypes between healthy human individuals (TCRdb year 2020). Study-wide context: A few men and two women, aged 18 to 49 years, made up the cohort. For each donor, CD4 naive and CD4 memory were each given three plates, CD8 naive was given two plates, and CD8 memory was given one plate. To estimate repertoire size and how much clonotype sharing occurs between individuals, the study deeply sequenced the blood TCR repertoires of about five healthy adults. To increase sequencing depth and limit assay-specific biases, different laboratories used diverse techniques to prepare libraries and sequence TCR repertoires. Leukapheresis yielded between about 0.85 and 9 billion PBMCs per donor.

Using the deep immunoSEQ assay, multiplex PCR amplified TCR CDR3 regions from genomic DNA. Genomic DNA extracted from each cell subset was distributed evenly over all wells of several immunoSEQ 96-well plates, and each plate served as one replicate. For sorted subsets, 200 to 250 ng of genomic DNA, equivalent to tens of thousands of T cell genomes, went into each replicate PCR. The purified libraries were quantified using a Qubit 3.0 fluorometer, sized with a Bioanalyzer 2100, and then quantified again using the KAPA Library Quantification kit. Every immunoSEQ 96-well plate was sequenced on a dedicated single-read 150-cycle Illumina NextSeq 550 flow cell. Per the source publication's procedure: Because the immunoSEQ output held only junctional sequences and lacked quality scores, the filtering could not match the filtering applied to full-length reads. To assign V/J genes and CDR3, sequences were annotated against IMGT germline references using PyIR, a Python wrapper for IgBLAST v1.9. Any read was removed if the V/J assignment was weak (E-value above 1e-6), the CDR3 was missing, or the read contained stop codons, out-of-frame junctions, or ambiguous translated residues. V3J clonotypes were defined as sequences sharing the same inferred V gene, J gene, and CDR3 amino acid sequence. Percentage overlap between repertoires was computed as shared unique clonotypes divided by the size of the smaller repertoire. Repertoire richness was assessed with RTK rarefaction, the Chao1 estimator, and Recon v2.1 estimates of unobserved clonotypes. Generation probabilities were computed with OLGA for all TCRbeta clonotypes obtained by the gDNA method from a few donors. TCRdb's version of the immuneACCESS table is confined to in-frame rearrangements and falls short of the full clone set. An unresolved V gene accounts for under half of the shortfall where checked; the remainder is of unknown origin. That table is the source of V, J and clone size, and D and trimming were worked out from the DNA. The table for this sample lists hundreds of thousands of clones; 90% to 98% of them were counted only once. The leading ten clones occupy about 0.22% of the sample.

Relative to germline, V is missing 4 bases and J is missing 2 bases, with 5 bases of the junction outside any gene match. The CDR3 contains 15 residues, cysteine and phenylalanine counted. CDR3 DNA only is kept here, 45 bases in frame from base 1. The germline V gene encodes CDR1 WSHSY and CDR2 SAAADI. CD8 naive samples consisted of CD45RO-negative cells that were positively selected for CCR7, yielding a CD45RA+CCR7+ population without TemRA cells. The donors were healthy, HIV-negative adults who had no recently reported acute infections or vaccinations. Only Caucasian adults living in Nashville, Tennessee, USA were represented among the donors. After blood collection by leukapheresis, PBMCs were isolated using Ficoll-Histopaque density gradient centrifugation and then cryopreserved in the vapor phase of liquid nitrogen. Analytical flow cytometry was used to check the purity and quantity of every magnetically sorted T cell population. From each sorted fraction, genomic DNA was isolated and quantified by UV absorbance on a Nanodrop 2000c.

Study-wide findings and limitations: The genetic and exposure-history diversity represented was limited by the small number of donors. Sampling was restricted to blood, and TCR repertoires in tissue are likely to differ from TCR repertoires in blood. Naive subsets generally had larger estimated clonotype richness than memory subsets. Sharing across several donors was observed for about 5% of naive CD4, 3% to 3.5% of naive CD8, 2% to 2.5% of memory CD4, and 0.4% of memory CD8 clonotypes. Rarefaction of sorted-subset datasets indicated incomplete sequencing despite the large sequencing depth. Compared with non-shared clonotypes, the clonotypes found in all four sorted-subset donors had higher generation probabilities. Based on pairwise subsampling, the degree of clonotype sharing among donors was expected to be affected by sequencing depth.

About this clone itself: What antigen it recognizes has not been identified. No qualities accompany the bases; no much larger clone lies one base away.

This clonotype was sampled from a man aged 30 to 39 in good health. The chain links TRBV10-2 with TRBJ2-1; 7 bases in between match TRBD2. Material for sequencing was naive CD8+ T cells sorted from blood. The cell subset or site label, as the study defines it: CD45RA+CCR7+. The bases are TGCGCCAGCAGTGGAGGACTAGTCACCTACAATGAGCAGTTCTTC. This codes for CASSGGLVTYNEQFF.